The clone carrying this T cell receptor (beta chain) was found many times. Its matching antigen is unknown. The data originate from a study of CD8 T cells in ankylosing spondylitis. Study-wide points: Blood from ankylosing spondylitis patients appeared to carry a characteristic roughly 8-variant TCR beta motif.

From the 5' RACE reads, TCRdb called clonotypes with MiXCR, one entry per CDR3 protein. Among 350,000 to 450,000 distinct CDR3 sequences listed, roughly a quarter were seen once. The V end was cut by 4 bases, the J end by 0 bases, with 3 bases between. The CDR3 consists of 12 residues. The germline gives CDR1 KGHSH, CDR2 LQKENI. Sequencing was done on a sample of blood, either unsorted or a sorted T cell fraction (not recorded which). The TCR was taken from a male donor with ankylosing spondylitis. This chain connects TRBV18 to TRBJ2-5, with D unresolved. The CDR3 DNA reads TGTGCCAGCTCACGAGACCAAGAGACCCAGTACTTC. As protein: CASSRDQETQYF.